The T cell receptor beta chain under discussion was sequenced for a study of PD-1 blockade in classical Hodgkin lymphoma. Germline V gene data show CDR1 as LNHDA and CDR2 as SQIVND (reference sequence). J was trimmed by 1 base and V by 2 bases; bases with no gene match: 3. This CDR3 region has 16 residues. Points on this clone: The antigen is not known.

Documented time point: cycle 4 day 1 (C4D1), after 6 weeks of nivolumab. Each patient experienced a relapse that followed autologous stem cell transplantation, and brentuximab vedotin exposure varied. The repertoire was sequenced with immunoSEQ multiplex PCR; TCRdb's copy has only in-frame clones and lacks some. This table holds some 30,000 clones, around 72% found once. Study-wide results and caveats: Nivolumab starters within 1 year of ASCT were excluded.

The chain is built from TRBV19 and TRBJ2-2; 8 nucleotides line up with TRBD1. Specimen: peripheral blood mononuclear cells (PBMCs), collected before the fourth cycle of nivolumab. The TCR originated in a human donor with classical Hodgkin lymphoma. CDR3 protein: CASSILTGVNTGELFF. The CDR3 bases are TGTGCCAGTAGTATACTGACAGGGGTGAACACCGGGGAGCTGTTTTTT.